This entry lists 17 T cell receptor beta chains sequenced from one sample in a study of vaccination effects on CD4 cells after COVID-19. Antigen-specific CD4+ T cell clonotypes were called by their expansion after viral peptide-pool culture in ViraFEST. Following culture for approximately ten days, CD4+ T cells were isolated. The individual was infected with SARS-CoV-2 between March and December 2020, as confirmed by PCR. TCRdb's copy holds only in-frame clones and misses some; the assay was immunoSEQ multiplex PCR. The sample contains roughly 73,000 clones, over 65% of which appear only once. The antigens these receptors bind are not known. This material consisted of CD4+ T cells from PBMCs cultured with HIV peptides, taken before COVID-19 vaccination. Subset specified: HIV-1 Nef peptide pool negative control/reference culture. These receptors all come from a human donor who had a prior SARS-CoV-2 infection.

This clone was counted a few times. The rearrangement links TRBV2 to TRBJ2-1; D is ambiguous. Germline CDR1 and CDR2: SNHLY and FYNNEI. Trimming took 4 bases from V and 3 from J, leaving 7 bases between them. This CDR3 is 13 amino acids long. The CDR3 region is CASSGLSYNEQFF. CDR3 nucleotides: TGTGCCAGCAGTGGGCTAAGCTACAATGAGCAGTTCTTC.

The genes are TRBV4-3 and TRBJ2-1; a weak D match, TRBD1 (5 bases). Germline CDR1 is LGHNA and CDR2 is YSLEER. This CDR3 contains 13 residues. Trimming removed 0 bases from V and 13 bases from J, with 13 bases in between. The CDR3 region is CASSQDSGALQFF. The CDR3 nucleotides read TGCGCCAGCAGCCAAGATTCTGGGGCTTTACAGTTCTTC.

DNA for the CDR3: TGCGCCAGCAGCTTGGCCTCTCTGGGGGGGCCCTACAATGAGCAGTTCTTC. This sequence encodes CASSLASLGGPYNEQFF. The chain has TRBV5-1 and TRBJ2-1, with D perhaps matching TRBD2 (7 bases). This CDR3 has 17 residues. Per the germline V gene, CDR1 is SGHRS and CDR2 is YFSETQ. Trimming cost V 0 bases and J 2 bases, with 15 bases left between them.

The chain combines TRBV15 with TRBJ1-6, with 8 bases lining up with TRBD1. The CDR3 extends over 17 amino acids. V trimming: 5 bases; J trimming: 4 bases; junction bases outside the gene matches: 10. Germline values: CDR1 LNHNV, CDR2 YYDKDF (reference sequence). CDR3 coding DNA: TGTGCCACCAGCGGGGGAGGACAGGGAAGTTATAATTCACCCCTCCACTTT. It translates to CATSGGGQGSYNSPLHF. The entire variable domain, with the rest obtained from reference TRBV15 and TRBJ1-6, is as follows: DAMVIQNPRYQVTQFGKPVTLSCSQTLNHNVMYWYQQKSSQAPKLLFHYYDKDFNNEADTPDNFQSRRPNTSFCFLDIRSPGLGDTAMYLCATSGGGQGSYNSPLHFGNGTRLTVT.

This chain uses TRBV15 with TRBJ2-1, with D uncertain. The V and J ends lost 1 base and 10 bases respectively, with 11 bases between them. The CDR3 is made up of 13 amino acids. Germline CDR1 is LNHNV and CDR2 is YYDKDF (reference sequence). DNA for the CDR3: TGTGCCACCAGCAGAGTTGGGCTCCGGGAGCAGTTCTTC. As protein: CATSRVGLREQFF.

This clone was recorded only once. The chain uses TRBV5-6 and TRBJ1-2; D is perhaps TRBD1 (6 bases). The CDR3 sequence is 15 residues long. V was clipped by 4 bases and J by 3 bases, with 16 bases between them. CDR1 and CDR2 (germline): SGHDT, YYEEEE. The CDR3 DNA reads TGTGCCAGCAGCCCCGGAGGGGGTATGGACTATGGCTACACCTTC. Translating gives CASSPGGGMDYGYTF.

In its sample, this clone was seen a few times. The rearrangement uses TRBV11-3 and TRBJ2-7, with TRBD2 matching over 9 bases. The CDR3 runs 15 residues. From germline, CDR1 is SGHNT and CDR2 YENEEA. J lost 2 bases, V lost 2 bases, and 4 bases had no gene match. In nucleotides, the CDR3 is TGTGCCAGCAGCTTACCGGGACTAGCCACCTACGAGCAGTACTTC. This translates into CASSLPGLATYEQYF.

The chain couples TRBV1 to TRBJ2-7; TRBD1 reflects the table's D call only, with no check against the DNA. TRBV1 is recorded as a pseudogene. The CDR3 sequence is 13 residues long. The CDR3 sequence is CTQPRGTTYEQYF. CDR3 sequence (DNA): TGCACCCAACCAAGGGGGACCACCTACGAGCAGTACTTC.

The genes are TRBV18 and TRBJ2-2; D ambiguous. The CDR3 covers 15 residues. The germline CDR1 and CDR2 sequences are KGHSH and LQKENI. V was cut by 3 bases and J by 4 bases, with 12 bases left in between. This chain's CDR3 is CASSPGSLRTGELFF. The CDR3 DNA sequence: TGTGCCAGCTCACCCGGGTCGCTCCGCACCGGGGAGCTGTTTTTT.

The chain employs TRBV7-2 and TRBJ2-3; 10 nucleotides match TRBD2. CDR3 length equals 15 residues. The J segment lost 6 bases and the V segment lost 2 bases, leaving 5 bases of the junction unmatched. Germline assignment: CDR1 SGHTA and CDR2 FQGNSA. The CDR3 spells CASSLPSGGWDTQYF. Here the CDR3 DNA reads TGTGCCAGCAGCTTACCTAGCGGGGGTTGGGATACGCAGTATTTT.

This chain links TRBV5-1 with TRBJ1-3, with a possible D match to TRBD1 (6 bases). Trimming removed 2 bases from V and 0 bases from J, with 15 bases in between. This CDR3 is built from 17 residues. Germline-derived CDR1 and CDR2 are SGHRS and YFSETQ. Here the CDR3 DNA reads TGCGCCAGCAGCTTTGCCGGGACATCTAGCTCTGGAAACACCATATATTTT. This gives the protein CASSFAGTSSSGNTIYF. Using reference TRBV5-1 and TRBJ1-3 for the parts outside the CDR3, the full variable domain is KAGVTQTPRYLIKTRGQQVTLSCSPISGHRSVSWYQQTPGQGLQFLFEYFSETQRNKGNFPGRFSGRQFSNSRSEMNVSTLELGDSALYLCASSFAGTSSSGNTIYFGEGSWLTVV.

V usage is TRBV3-1 (or the pseudogene TRBV3-2) and J usage is TRBJ2-7, with D possibly TRBD1 on 5 matching bases. Trimming removed 3 bases from V and 6 bases from J, with 15 bases in between. Germline V gene data show CDR1 as LGHDT and CDR2 as YNNKEL (reference sequence). The CDR3 runs to 14 residues. The CDR3 nucleotides read TGTGCCAGCAGCCAGGCCCCCGTGGGGCTCGAGCAGTACTTC. As protein: CASSQAPVGLEQYF.

The chain is built from TRBV9 and TRBJ2-3; possibly TRBD2 for D (5 bases). Germline lookup yields CDR1 SGDLS and CDR2 YYNGEE. The CDR3 totals 14 residues. Trimming took off 0 bases at V and 4 bases at J, with 9 bases between the two ends. The CDR3 nucleotides are TGTGCCAGCAGCGTAGGCGGGTTCCCAGATACGCAGTATTTT. It translates to CASSVGGFPDTQYF.

The J gene is TRBJ2-2, the V gene TRBV9; D tentatively fits TRBD1 or TRBD2 (7 bases each). Germline CDR1 SGDLS, CDR2 YYNGEE. Trimming removed 6 bases at V and 1 base at J, with 16 bases between. This CDR3 has 16 residues. The CDR3 DNA reads TGTGCCAGCACCAGGGGGGGACTGATGAACACCGGGGAGCTGTTTTTT. This sequence encodes CASTRGGLMNTGELFF.

The chain recombines TRBV5-6 with TRBJ1-2; no clear D. V dropped 1 base and J dropped 4 bases, with 14 bases sitting between them. There are 15 residues in the CDR3. Germline CDR1 and CDR2: SGHDT and YYEEEE. CDR3 amino acids: CASSLYPHRPYGYTF. CDR3 DNA sequence: TGTGCCAGCAGCTTGTATCCACACCGGCCCTATGGCTACACCTTC. Filled out from reference TRBV5-6 and TRBJ1-2, the complete variable domain reads DAGVTQSPTHLIKTRGQQVTLRCSPKSGHDTVSWYQQALGQGPQFIFQYYEEEERQRGNFPDRFSGHQFPNYSSELNVNALLLGDSALYLCASSLYPHRPYGYTFGSGTRLTVV.

J is TRBJ2-3 and V is TRBV9; TRBD1 matches 8 bases. Germline values: CDR1 SGDLS, CDR2 YYNGEE. Trimming at V came to 6 bases and at J to 8 bases, leaving 14 bases not matched to a gene. This CDR3 has 15 residues. The CDR3: CASNRGNPQGVTQYF. CDR3 DNA sequence: TGTGCCAGCAACAGAGGGAACCCACAGGGGGTTACGCAGTATTTT.

This rearrangement joins TRBV9 to TRBJ2-7; TRBD2 matches at 11 bases. Germline V lookup: CDR1 SGDLS, CDR2 YYNGEE. The CDR3 runs to 17 residues. Losses at the gene ends were 3 bases for V and 0 bases for J; bases not matched to a gene: 8. In nucleotides, the CDR3 is TGTGCCAGCAGCGGTAGCGGGAGGGCCGCGGGCTCCTACGAGCAGTACTTC. It encodes CASSGSGRAAGSYEQYF.